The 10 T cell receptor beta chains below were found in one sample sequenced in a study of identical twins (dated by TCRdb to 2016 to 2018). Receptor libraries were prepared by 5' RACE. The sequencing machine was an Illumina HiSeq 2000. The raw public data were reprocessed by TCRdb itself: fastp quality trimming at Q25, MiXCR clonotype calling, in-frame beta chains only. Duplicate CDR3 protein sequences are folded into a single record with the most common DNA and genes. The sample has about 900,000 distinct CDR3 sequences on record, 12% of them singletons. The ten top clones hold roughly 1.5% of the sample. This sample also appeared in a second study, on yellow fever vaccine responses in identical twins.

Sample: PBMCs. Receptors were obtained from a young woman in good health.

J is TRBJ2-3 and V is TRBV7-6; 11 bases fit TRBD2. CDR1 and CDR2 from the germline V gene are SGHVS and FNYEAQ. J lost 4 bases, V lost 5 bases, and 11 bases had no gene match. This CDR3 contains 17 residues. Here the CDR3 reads CASSTTTSGGTSDTQYF. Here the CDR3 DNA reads TGTGCCAGCAGCACAACCACTAGCGGGGGAACCTCAGATACGCAGTATTTT.

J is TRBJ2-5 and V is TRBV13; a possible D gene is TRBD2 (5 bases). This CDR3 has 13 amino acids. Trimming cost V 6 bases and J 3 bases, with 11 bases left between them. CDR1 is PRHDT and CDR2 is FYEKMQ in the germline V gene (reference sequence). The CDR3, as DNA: TGTGCCAGCAGTCGGACTCGAAAAGAGACCCAGTACTTC. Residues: CASSRTRKETQYF.

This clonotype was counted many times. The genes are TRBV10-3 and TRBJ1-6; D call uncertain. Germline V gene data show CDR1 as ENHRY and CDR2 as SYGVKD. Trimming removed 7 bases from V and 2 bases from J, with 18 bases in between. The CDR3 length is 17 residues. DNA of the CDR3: TGTGCCATCAAGCGGAACGACCGGAGTCCCTATAATTCACCCCTCCACTTT. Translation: CAIKRNDRSPYNSPLHF.

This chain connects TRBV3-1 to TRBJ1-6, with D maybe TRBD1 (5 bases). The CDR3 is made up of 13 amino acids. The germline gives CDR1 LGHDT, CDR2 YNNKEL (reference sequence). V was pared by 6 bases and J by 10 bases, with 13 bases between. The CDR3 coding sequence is TGTGCCAGCAGTGAAGGCCAGGGATCACCCCTCCACTTT. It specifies CASSEGQGSPLHF.

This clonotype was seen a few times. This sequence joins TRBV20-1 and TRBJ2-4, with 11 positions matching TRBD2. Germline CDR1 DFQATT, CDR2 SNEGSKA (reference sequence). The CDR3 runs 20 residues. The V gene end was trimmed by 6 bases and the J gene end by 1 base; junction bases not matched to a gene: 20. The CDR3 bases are TGCAGTGCCCCCAGGGCGCGGGTAGCGGGAGGGCCAGGGGCCAAAAACATTCAGTACTTC. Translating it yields CSAPRARVAGGPGAKNIQYF.

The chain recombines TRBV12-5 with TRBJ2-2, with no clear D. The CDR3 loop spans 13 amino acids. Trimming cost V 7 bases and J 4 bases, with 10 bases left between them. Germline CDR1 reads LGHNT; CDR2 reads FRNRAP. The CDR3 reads CASDRSGTGELFF. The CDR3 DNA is TGTGCTAGTGATCGGAGTGGCACCGGGGAGCTGTTTTTT.

The CDR3 bases are TGTGCCAGCAACGGTTTACTCTACGAGCAGTACTTC. Translated, it gives CASNGLLYEQYF. V and J are TRBV6-4 and TRBJ2-7; D unclear. V was shortened by 7 bases and J by 3 bases, with 10 bases between the two germline ends. This CDR3 has 12 residues. Germline V CDR1 and CDR2: MRHNA, SNTAGT.

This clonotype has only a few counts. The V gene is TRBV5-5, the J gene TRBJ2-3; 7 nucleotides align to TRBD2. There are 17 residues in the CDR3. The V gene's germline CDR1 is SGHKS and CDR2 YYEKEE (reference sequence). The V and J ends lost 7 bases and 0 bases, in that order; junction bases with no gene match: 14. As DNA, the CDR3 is TGTGCCAGCGCGGTGGTTTGGCGGGGGTGGAGCACAGATACGCAGTATTTT. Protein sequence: CASAVVWRGWSTDTQYF.

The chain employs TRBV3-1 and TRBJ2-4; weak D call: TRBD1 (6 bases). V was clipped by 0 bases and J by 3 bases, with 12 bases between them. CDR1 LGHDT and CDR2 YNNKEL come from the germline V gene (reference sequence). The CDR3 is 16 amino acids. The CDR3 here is CASSQDQGTFKNIQYF. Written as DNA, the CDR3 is TGTGCCAGCAGCCAAGATCAGGGGACCTTCAAAAACATTCAGTACTTC.

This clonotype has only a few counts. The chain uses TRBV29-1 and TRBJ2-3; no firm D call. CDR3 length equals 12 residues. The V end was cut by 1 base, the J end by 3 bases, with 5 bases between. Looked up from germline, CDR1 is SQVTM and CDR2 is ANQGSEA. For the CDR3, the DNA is TGCAGCGTTGAAGGGCCGACAGATACGCAGTATTTT. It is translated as CSVEGPTDTQYF.